The 14 T cell receptor beta chains below come from one sample, sequenced in a study of T cell clonality in common variable immunodeficiency. Findings of the study overall: Fewer deletions and N-nucleotide insertions were reportedly seen in common variable immunodeficiency TCR beta sequences.

Antigen specificity for these receptors is unknown. Here immunoSEQ multiplex PCR was the method, and the copy in TCRdb shows in-frame clones only, minus some. The sample contains some 15,000 clones, none occurring once; 8.5% to 10% lies in the top ten. The sample taken for sequencing was peripheral blood mononuclear cells. The receptor set was obtained from a human donor with common variable immunodeficiency.

Turning to this clone: The read ends 3 residues before the CDR3 terminus; that terminus is restored from the germline J gene. The rearrangement links TRBV7-8 to TRBJ1-1; 10 nucleotides line up with TRBD1. This CDR3 has 15 residues. V lost 5 bases, J lost 5 bases, and 8 bases stayed unmatched. Germline V gene data show CDR1 as SGHVS and CDR2 as FQNEAQ. The CDR3 bases that were read are TGTGCCAGCAGCCTTAGAGACAGGGGGCGAACTGAA. It translates to CASSLRDRGRTE. The whole CDR3 protein reads CASSLRDRGRTEAFF.

This clone was counted between two and nine times. The DNA ends 3 residues before the CDR3 does, and the rest of the CDR3 is filled in from the germline J gene. The gene calls are TRBV7-2 and TRBJ2-7, with D tentatively TRBD1 (5 bases). V was trimmed by 5 bases and J by 5 bases, leaving 16 bases between them. Germline values: CDR1 SGHTA, CDR2 FQGNSA. This CDR3 has 14 residues. The CDR3 is CASSTPTVIHEQYF. Partial CDR3 DNA: TGTGCCAGCAGCACGCCGACAGTAATACACGAG.

Comments on this clone: The read terminates 3 residues before the CDR3 end, so the remaining end is supplied by the germline J gene. The chain employs TRBV18 and TRBJ2-1; D is possibly TRBD2 (5 bases). The CDR3 is made up of 12 amino acids. V was pared by 3 bases and J by 6 bases, with 6 bases between. Germline V gene data show CDR1 as KGHSH and CDR2 as LQKENI. The part of the CDR3 DNA that was read is TGTGCCAGCTCACCCGGGGTCAATGAG. Translation: CASSPGVNE. The whole CDR3 reads CASSPGVNEQFF.

In regard to this clone: Read coverage stops 3 residues before the CDR3 terminus; the germline J gene supplies the remainder. The chain couples TRBV19 to TRBJ2-3; 7 bases align to TRBD2. Germline V gives CDR1 LNHDA, CDR2 SQIVND (reference sequence). The ends lost 4 bases at V and 1 base at J; junction bases unmatched: 20. The CDR3 is made up of 20 amino acids. The covered CDR3 bases are TGTGCCAGTAGTACCCGTTACACTGCGGGGGTGGGAGGCGGCACAGATACG. Protein: CASSTRYTAGVGGGTDT. The full CDR3 sequence reads CASSTRYTAGVGGGTDTQYF. The full variable domain, its missing parts supplied by reference TRBV19 and TRBJ2-3, is DGGITQSPKYLFRKEGQNVTLSCEQNLNHDAMYWYRQDPGQGLRLIYYSQIVNDFQKGDIAEGYSVSREKKESFPLTVTSAQKNPTAFYLCASSTRYTAGVGGGTDTQYFGPGTRLTVL.

This clone has just a few counts. The read terminates 3 residues before the CDR3 end, so the remaining end is supplied by the germline J gene. The chain links TRBV18 to TRBJ2-7; 13 positions match TRBD2. Germline assignment: CDR1 KGHSH and CDR2 LQKENI. Germline trimming cut 5 bases from V and 5 bases from J; bases unmatched to any gene: 6. The CDR3 has 15 amino acids. CDR3 DNA (partial): TGTGCCAGCTCAAAGACTAGCGGGGGGTTCGACGAG. Translation: CASSKTSGGFDE. The complete CDR3 protein is CASSKTSGGFDEQYF.

This clone was detected only a few times. CDR3 DNA (partial): TGTGCCAGCAGCCAGCGGGGGGTAATTGATGAG. As protein: CASSQRGVIDE. The complete CDR3 protein is CASSQRGVIDEQFF. V usage is TRBV6-2 or TRBV6-3 and J usage is TRBJ2-1; 9 bases fit TRBD2. With the read ending 3 residues before the CDR3 end, the germline J gene is used to fill in that end. The V segment lost 6 bases and the J segment 8 bases; nucleotides outside the gene matches: 8. This CDR3 has 14 amino acids. The germline gives CDR1 MNHEY, CDR2 SVGEGT.

There are a few counts of this clone. The CDR3 end is not reached by the read, which stops 3 residues before it; the germline J gene fills it in. The J gene is TRBJ2-5, the V gene TRBV7-6, with 16 bases aligning to TRBD2. The CDR3 is 17 amino acids. The V segment lost 2 bases and the J segment 3 bases; nucleotides outside the gene matches: 3. CDR1 and CDR2 from the germline V gene are SGHVS and FNYEAQ. The covered CDR3 bases are TGTGCCAGCAGCTTATACGGGACTAGCGGGGGGGAAGAGACC. Translation: CASSLYGTSGGEET. The entire CDR3 protein is CASSLYGTSGGEETQYF. The variable domain in full, completed from reference TRBV7-6 and TRBJ2-5, reads GAGVSQSPRYKVTKRGQDVALRCDPISGHVSLYWYRQALGQGPEFLTYFNYEAQQDKSGLPNDRFSAERPEGSISTLTIQRTEQRDSAMYRCASSLYGTSGGEETQYFGPGTRLLVL.

This clone was recorded many times. The sequence runs out 3 residues before the end of the CDR3; the remainder is reconstructed from the germline J gene. The rearrangement links TRBV18 to TRBJ2-3, with 9 bases lining up with TRBD2. CDR1 and CDR2 from the germline V gene are KGHSH and LQKENI. The length of the CDR3 is 15 residues. The junction had 2 bases not matched to a gene; V was cut back by 2 bases and J by 2 bases. The CDR3 protein is CASSPGLAITDTQYF. CDR3 DNA (partial): TGTGCCAGCTCACCAGGACTAGCGATCACAGATACG.

This clone appeared a few times. The read is 3 residues too short to cover the CDR3 end, so that end is filled in from the germline J gene. The chain combines TRBV7-6 with TRBJ1-1, with TRBD1 matching over 9 bases. This CDR3 contains 16 residues. Germline V gene lookup returns CDR1 SGHVS and CDR2 FNYEAQ. CDR3 DNA (partial): TGTGCCAGCAGCTTAGAGCCAGGACAGGGGAATTTCGAA. Its protein product is CASSLEPGQGNFE. The full-length CDR3 reads as CASSLEPGQGNFEAFF.

Partial CDR3 DNA: TGTGCCAGCAGCATACCAATTGGACTAGCGGGGGTTCGAGAGACC. Its protein product is CASSIPIGLAGVRET. The whole CDR3 protein is CASSIPIGLAGVRETQYF. The V and J genes are TRBV7-8 and TRBJ2-5, with TRBD2 matching over 13 bases. The read terminates 3 residues before the CDR3 end, so the remaining end is supplied by the germline J gene. The CDR3 is made up of 18 amino acids. Germline V gives CDR1 SGHVS, CDR2 FQNEAQ. V lost 5 bases, J lost 4 bases, and 13 bases stayed unmatched.

This clone has only a few counts. The CDR3 goes on 3 residues after the read ends, and that part is filled in from the germline J gene. The gene calls are TRBV7-8 and TRBJ2-7, with TRBD2 as a possible D gene (5 bases). The V gene's germline CDR1 is SGHVS and CDR2 FQNEAQ. The CDR3 length is 14 residues. V was clipped by 5 bases and J by 4 bases, with 15 bases between them. CDR3 protein: CASSLDFGPYEQYF. CDR3 DNA, as far as it was read: TGTGCCAGCAGCCTGGACTTCGGCCCTTACGAG.

A note on this clone: The missing CDR3 end, 3 residues past where the read stops, is filled in from the germline J gene. The chain employs TRBV2 and TRBJ1-5, with 7 bases lining up with TRBD1. This CDR3 spans 15 amino acids. V gave up 7 bases and J gave up 4 bases; unmatched junction bases: 10. Germline CDR1 and CDR2: SNHLY and FYNNEI. The CDR3 bases that were read are TGTGCCAGCACCAAAGGGACAGTGCAGAATCAGCCC. Translating gives CASTKGTVQNQP. The CDR3, in full, reads CASTKGTVQNQPQHF.

Turning to this clone: The sequenced fragment ends 3 residues before the CDR3 boundary, so the rest is inferred from the germline J gene. The chain combines TRBV19 with TRBJ2-7; the match to TRBD1 covers 8 bases. V was clipped by 4 bases and J by 1 base; unmatched bases: 6. Germline V gene lookup returns CDR1 LNHDA and CDR2 SQIVND (reference sequence). This CDR3 is built from 15 residues. CDR3 bases read: TGTGCCAGTAGTACAGGGGGCAGGATGTCCTACGAG. Its protein product is CASSTGGRMSYE. The full-length CDR3 reads as CASSTGGRMSYEQYF.

This clone was seen a few times. Sequencing ends 3 residues short of the CDR3 end; the germline J gene provides the rest. This sequence joins TRBV6-2 or TRBV6-3 and TRBJ1-6; 7 nucleotides align to TRBD1. The CDR3 has 15 amino acids. The V and J ends lost 0 bases and 10 bases, in that order; junction bases with no gene match: 6. Germline V gene sequence: CDR1 MNHEY, CDR2 SVGEGT. The chain's CDR3 is CASSYSGGGRSPLHF. The CDR3 bases that were read are TGTGCCAGCAGTTACTCTGGAGGGGGCAGATCACCC.